This T cell receptor (beta chain) was identified in a study of CXCR3-negative and CXCR3-positive naive CD8 T cells. The libraries of TRB cDNA were constructed through 5' RACE using UMI labels. TCRdb reprocessed the 5' RACE reads, with one entry per CDR3 protein and no DNA. The sample table sets out more than 50,000 distinct CDR3 sequences. Naive CD8+ T cells showed CD45RO-CCR7+CD27+CD95-. Per the germline V gene, CDR1 is SGHVS and CDR2 is FQNEAQ. The CDR3 length is 16 residues. A note on this clonotype: Its antigen is still unknown.

Study-wide findings and caveats: Sequencing showed both naive subsets with comparably high diversity, and memory CD8+ cells much lower. Hydrophobicity was higher for TRB CDR3s found in CXCR3-positive naive cells than in CXCR3-negative naive cells.

The chain joins TRBV7-8 to TRBJ2-1; TCRdb returns TRBD2, unconfirmable since there is no DNA. Sequencing input: naive CXCR3- CD8+ T cells from blood. The subset is: CD45RO-CCR7+CD27+CD95- naive CD8+ T cells lacking CXCR3 (TNR3-). This receptor was taken from a human donor in good health. Some clones in this sample may be carry-over from other donors' samples. Here the CDR3 reads CASRDSAGGTYNEQFF.